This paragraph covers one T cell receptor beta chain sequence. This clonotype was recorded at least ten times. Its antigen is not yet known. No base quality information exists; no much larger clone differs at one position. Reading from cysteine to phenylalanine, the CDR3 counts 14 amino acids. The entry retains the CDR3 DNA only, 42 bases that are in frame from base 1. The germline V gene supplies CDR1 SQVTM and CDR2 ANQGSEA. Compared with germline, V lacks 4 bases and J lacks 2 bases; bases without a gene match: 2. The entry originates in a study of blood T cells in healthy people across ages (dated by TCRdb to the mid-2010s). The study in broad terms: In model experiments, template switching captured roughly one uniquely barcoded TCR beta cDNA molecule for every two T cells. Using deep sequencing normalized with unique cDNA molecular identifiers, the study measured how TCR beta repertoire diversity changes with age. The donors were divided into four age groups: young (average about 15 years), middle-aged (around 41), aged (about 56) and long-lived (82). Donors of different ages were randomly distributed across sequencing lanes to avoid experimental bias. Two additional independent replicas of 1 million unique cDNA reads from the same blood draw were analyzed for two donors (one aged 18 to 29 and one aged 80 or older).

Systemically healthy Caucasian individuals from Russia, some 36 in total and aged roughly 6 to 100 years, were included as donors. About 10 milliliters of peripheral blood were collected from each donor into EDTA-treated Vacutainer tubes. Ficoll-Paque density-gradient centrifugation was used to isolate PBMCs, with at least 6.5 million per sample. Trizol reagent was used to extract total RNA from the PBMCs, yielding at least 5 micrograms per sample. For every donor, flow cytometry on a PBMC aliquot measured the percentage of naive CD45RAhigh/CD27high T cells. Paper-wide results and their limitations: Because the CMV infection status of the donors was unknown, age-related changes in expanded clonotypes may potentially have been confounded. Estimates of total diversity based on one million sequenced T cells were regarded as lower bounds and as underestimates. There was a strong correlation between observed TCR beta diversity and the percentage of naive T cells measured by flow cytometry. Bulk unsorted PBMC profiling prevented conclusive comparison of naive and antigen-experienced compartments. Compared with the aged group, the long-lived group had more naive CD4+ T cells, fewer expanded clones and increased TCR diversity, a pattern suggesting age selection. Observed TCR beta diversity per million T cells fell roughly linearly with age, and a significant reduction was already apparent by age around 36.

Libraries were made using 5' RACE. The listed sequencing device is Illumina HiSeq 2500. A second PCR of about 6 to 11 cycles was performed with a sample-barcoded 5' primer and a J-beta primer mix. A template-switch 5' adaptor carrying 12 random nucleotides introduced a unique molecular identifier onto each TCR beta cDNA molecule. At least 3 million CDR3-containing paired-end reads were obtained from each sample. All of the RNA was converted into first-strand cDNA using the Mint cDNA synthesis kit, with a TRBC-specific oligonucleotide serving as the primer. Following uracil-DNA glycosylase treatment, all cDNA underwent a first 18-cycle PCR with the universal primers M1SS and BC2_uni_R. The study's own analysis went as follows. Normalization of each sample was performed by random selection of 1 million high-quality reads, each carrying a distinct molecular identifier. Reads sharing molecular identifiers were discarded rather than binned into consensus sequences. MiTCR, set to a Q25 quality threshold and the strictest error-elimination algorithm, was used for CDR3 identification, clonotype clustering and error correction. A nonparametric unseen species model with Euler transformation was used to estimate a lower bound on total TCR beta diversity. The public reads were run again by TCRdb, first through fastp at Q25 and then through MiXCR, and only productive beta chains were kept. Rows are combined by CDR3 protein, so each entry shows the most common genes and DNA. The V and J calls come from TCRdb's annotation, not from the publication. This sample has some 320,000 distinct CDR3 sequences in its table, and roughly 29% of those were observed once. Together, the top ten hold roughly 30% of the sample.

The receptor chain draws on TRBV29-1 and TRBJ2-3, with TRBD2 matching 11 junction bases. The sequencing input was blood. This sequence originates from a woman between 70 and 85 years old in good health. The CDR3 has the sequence CSVASGRTTDTQYF. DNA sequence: TGCAGCGTTGCTAGCGGGAGGACCACAGATACGCAGTATTTT.